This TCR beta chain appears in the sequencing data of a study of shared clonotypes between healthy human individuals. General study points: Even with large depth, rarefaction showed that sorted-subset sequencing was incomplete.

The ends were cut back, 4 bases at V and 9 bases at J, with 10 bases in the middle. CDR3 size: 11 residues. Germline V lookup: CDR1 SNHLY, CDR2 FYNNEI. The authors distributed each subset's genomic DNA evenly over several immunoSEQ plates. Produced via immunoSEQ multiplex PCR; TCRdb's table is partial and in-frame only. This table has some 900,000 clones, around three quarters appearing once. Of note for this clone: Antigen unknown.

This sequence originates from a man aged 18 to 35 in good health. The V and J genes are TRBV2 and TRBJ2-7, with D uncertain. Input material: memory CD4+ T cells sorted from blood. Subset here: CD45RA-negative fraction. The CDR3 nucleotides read TGTGCCAGCAGTGGGCAAATCGGGCAGTACTTC. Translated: CASSGQIGQYF. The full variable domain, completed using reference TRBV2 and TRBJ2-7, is EPEVTQTPSHQVTQMGQEVILRCVPISNHLYFYWYRQILGQKVEFLVSFYNNEISEKSEIFDDQFSVERPDGSNFTLKIRSTKLEDSAMYFCASSGQIGQYFGPGTRLTVT.